Presented here are 13 T cell receptor beta chains from one specimen sequenced in a study of CD8 T cells in ankylosing spondylitis. TCRdb itself ran the 5' RACE reads through MiXCR, one entry per CDR3 protein. The repertoire holds approximately 240,000 distinct CDR3 sequences, with approximately 24% as singletons. Sequencing used blood, either unsorted or a sorted T cell fraction (not recorded which). The receptors were gathered from a male donor with ankylosing spondylitis or in good health (not recorded which).

This clonotype was seen repeatedly, ten times or more. The rearrangement joins TRBV11-1 to TRBJ2-1; D is possibly TRBD2 (7 bases). The length of the CDR3 is 18 residues. CDR1 and CDR2 (germline): SGHAT, FQDESV (reference sequence). Trimming removed 1 base from V and 0 bases from J, with 16 bases in between. The CDR3 loop is CASSLGLPGEGSYNEQFF. Written as DNA, the CDR3 is TGTGCCAGCAGCTTAGGTCTCCCAGGGGAGGGCTCCTACAATGAGCAGTTCTTC.

This clonotype was seen a few times. The rearrangement links TRBV20-1 to TRBJ2-2, with unresolved D. V dropped 0 bases and J dropped 0 bases, with 11 bases sitting between them. Germline CDR1 reads DFQATT; CDR2 reads SNEGSKA (reference sequence). There are 16 residues in the CDR3. The CDR3 reads CSARDLGRTNTGELFF. Here the CDR3 DNA reads TGCAGTGCTAGAGATCTGGGCAGGACGAACACCGGGGAGCTGTTTTTT.

This clonotype was observed many times. CDR3 nucleotides: TGTGCCAGCAGTGACTTAACAGGGATCCTCGAGCAGTACTTC. Encoded protein: CASSDLTGILEQYF. The J gene is TRBJ2-7, the V gene TRBV12-3 or TRBV12-4; possibly TRBD1 for D (6 bases). The length of the CDR3 is 14 residues. Trimming took off 5 bases at V and 6 bases at J, with 17 bases between the two ends.

This clonotype was picked up a small number of times. This rearrangement joins TRBV20-1 to TRBJ2-5, with D hard to call. The length of the CDR3 is 11 residues. Germline CDR1 DFQATT, CDR2 SNEGSKA (reference sequence). V lost 5 bases, J lost 1 base, and 5 bases lay in between. The CDR3 region has the DNA TGCAGTGCTTGGGGCCAAGAGACCCAGTACTTC. It translates to CSAWGQETQYF.

The V and J genes are TRBV2 and TRBJ2-3; no clear D. Per the germline V gene, CDR1 is SNHLY and CDR2 is FYNNEI. The CDR3 loop spans 14 amino acids. The V end was cut by 5 bases, the J end by 0 bases, with 9 bases between. CDR3 sequence: CASSFGRSTDTQYF. DNA of the CDR3: TGTGCCAGCAGTTTTGGCAGGAGCACAGATACGCAGTATTTT.

The V gene is TRBV28, the J gene TRBJ2-7, with D perhaps given as TRBD1 or TRBD2 (5 bases each). The germline gives CDR1 MDHEN, CDR2 SYDVKM. The CDR3 contains 16 residues. Between the trimmed V and J ends, which lost 4 bases and 0 bases, there was a span of 16 bases. The CDR3 is CASSSSRGPSSYEQYF. CDR3 DNA: TGTGCCAGCAGTTCATCGAGGGGTCCGAGCTCCTACGAGCAGTACTTC.

This clonotype showed up just a few times. The rearrangement joins TRBV20-1 to TRBJ2-1; no firm D call. V was shortened by 2 bases and J by 0 bases, with 14 bases between the two germline ends. CDR1 and CDR2 from the germline V gene are DFQATT and SNEGSKA (reference sequence). The CDR3 is 16 residues long. This chain's CDR3 is CSARPYGSHSYNEQFF. In DNA, the CDR3 is TGCAGTGCTAGACCATACGGAAGCCACTCCTACAATGAGCAGTTCTTC.

This clonotype has a handful of counts. This chain uses TRBV3-1 with TRBJ2-7; maybe TRBD1 (5 bases). There are 14 residues in the CDR3. Trimming took off 5 bases at V and 3 bases at J, with 14 bases between the two ends. The germline V gene has CDR1 LGHDT and CDR2 YNNKEL (reference sequence). This CDR3 reads CASSWGGLFYEQYF. The CDR3 DNA reads TGTGCCAGCAGCTGGGGCGGCCTTTTCTACGAGCAGTACTTC.

The chain has TRBV6-1 and TRBJ2-7; 7 positions agree with TRBD1. The CDR3 has 15 residues. Germline CDR1 is MNHNS and CDR2 is SASEGT. V was clipped by 6 bases and J by 2 bases; unmatched bases: 10. CDR3 DNA sequence: TGTGCCAGCAGCCGCGACAGGGCTCCGGCCTACGAGCAGTACTTC. Amino acid sequence: CASSRDRAPAYEQYF.

At least ten counts were recorded for this clonotype. The chain couples TRBV5-1 to TRBJ2-2; D is ambiguous. V gave up 4 bases and J gave up 3 bases, with 10 bases separating them. Germline-derived CDR1 and CDR2 are SGHRS and YFSETQ. The CDR3 covers 14 residues. The CDR3 loop reads CASSPRTDTGELFF. The CDR3 DNA follows: TGCGCCAGCAGCCCCCGGACGGACACCGGGGAGCTGTTTTTT.

This clonotype was detected many times. The rearrangement joins TRBV15 to TRBJ1-3; D is undetermined. V lost 2 bases and J 0 bases, leaving 11 bases between the germline ends. The CDR3 spans 16 residues. CDR1 LNHNV and CDR2 YYDKDF come from the germline V gene (reference sequence). The CDR3 DNA reads TGTGCCACCAGCAGAAAGTCGGGGAGCTCTGGAAACACCATATATTTT. Its translation is CATSRKSGSSGNTIYF.

The chain has TRBV7-9 and TRBJ2-1; 10 positions match TRBD2. The V segment lost 1 base and the J segment 8 bases; nucleotides outside the gene matches: 8. CDR1 is SEHNR, CDR2 FQNEAQ, per germline (reference sequence). The CDR3 has 16 amino acids. This CDR3 is CASSLDPSGGADEQFF. The CDR3 DNA is TGTGCCAGCAGCTTAGATCCAAGCGGGGGGGCCGATGAGCAGTTCTTC.

This clonotype appeared a single time. The chain carries TRBV2 and TRBJ2-3; 10 bases agree with TRBD2. From germline, CDR1 is SNHLY and CDR2 FYNNEI. The CDR3 covers 14 residues. V gave up 4 bases and J gave up 5 bases; unmatched junction bases: 3. CDR3 region: CASSASGGGDTQYF. For the CDR3, the DNA is TGTGCCAGCAGTGCTAGCGGGGGCGGAGATACGCAGTATTTT.